This T cell receptor beta chain came from a study of prognosis after radiotherapy for stage I lung cancer (dated by TCRdb to the early 2020s). About the study as a whole: Over 15 stage I NSCLC patients were enrolled in Nanjing, China, between 2018 and 2019. Peripheral blood TCR beta repertoires were profiled in stage I NSCLC patients before and after stereotactic body radiotherapy, and the study then linked these repertoires to distant failure. SBRT was not combined with any concurrent therapy in any patient. The cohort included 10 to 15 men and about six women, with a median age of approximately 74 years and a range of about 50 to 90 years. Fourteen patients had newly diagnosed primary stage I lung tumors, and a few had oligometastatic NSCLC after surgical resection of the primary tumor. For each of the approximately 19 patients, one blood sample was taken before SBRT and one after, so the study sequenced around 40 samples in total. SBRT was given in 3 to 5 fractions with a biologically effective dose of at least 100 Gy, using image-guided IMRT or VMAT. Some 11 patients had adenocarcinoma and about 7 had squamous cell carcinoma as the tumor histology. Distant metastases were developed by four of the 19 patients after SBRT, at a median of around seven months, whereas no significant progression was observed in the other 15 patients. All patients were considered medically inoperable, owing to comorbidities in about 13 and refusal of surgery in over 5.

This clonotype was counted ten times or more. Its antigen remains undetermined. No qualities accompany the bases; no much larger clone lies one base away. No patient had a history of other malignancies or prior chemotherapy or radiotherapy, and all had node-negative disease on CT and PET/CT. Roughly 6 milliliters of peripheral venous blood were drawn into EDTA tubes at each of two time points. PBMCs were isolated by Ficoll-Paque Plus density-gradient centrifugation. Right after collection, samples were kept at -80 degrees C until analysis. As encoded in the germline V gene (reference sequence), CDR1 is SEHNR while CDR2 is FQNEAQ. The CDR3 starts with the cysteine, ends with the phenylalanine, and has 13 residues. Only CDR3 DNA remains: 39 bases, in frame from the first base. The germline V end is reduced by 6 bases and the J end by 11 bases; junction bases left unmatched: 9. Two rounds of multiplex PCR on genomic DNA were used to amplify the TCR beta CDR3 region. The first PCR round used primers specific to each TRBV and TRBJ gene, and the primer sequences were filed in Chinese patent CN105087789A. Universal primers were used in the second PCR round. The Roche High Pure PCR Template Preparation Kit was used to extract genomic DNA from frozen PBMCs. The libraries underwent paired-end sequencing with 151 bp reads on an Illumina HiSeq 3000. For the original study's pipeline: CutAdapt was used to remove raw reads lacking the multiplex PCR primer sequences. High-quality paired reads were merged into contigs with PEAR. By alignment to reference sequences, MiXCR assigned TRB V, D and J gene segments to each contig. CDR3 sequences were clustered by base quality and sequence similarity to remove sequencing errors. Shannon entropy normalized by the natural log of productive TCR sequence number was used as the measure of diversity. Clonality was computed as one minus the ratio of Shannon entropy to the natural log of the number of unique clonotypes. The Youden index of ROC curves was used to select progression-free survival cut-offs for repertoire metrics, and analyses were performed in R 3.5.3. TCRdb reworked the public reads: Q25 trimming with fastp, MiXCR clone assembly, productive beta chains retained. Entries are consolidated by CDR3 protein sequence, retaining the most common genes and DNA. TCRdb's processing, not the study's, gives the V and J calls here. In this sample the table shows tens of thousands of distinct CDR3 sequences, less than 25% of which occur a single time. Of the sample, less than 30% falls within the top ten clones.

The paper's findings and limits, for the study overall: No adjustment for multiple comparisons was applied to any of the reported P values. Tumor specificity of expanded TCR clones was not determined. The study was limited by its small cohort and short follow-up, and the findings require independent validation. TRBV and TRBJ usage frequencies reportedly differed by metastasis status, in two V genes at baseline and in nine V and two J genes after SBRT. Post-SBRT Shannon entropy and its change from baseline were lower in patients who developed distant metastases; baseline Shannon entropy was not associated with metastases. Unique TCR clone counts fell after SBRT (median around 9,800 before versus about 7,400 after; Wilcoxon paired P=0.011).

The receptor was isolated from a donor aged 50 or older with non-small cell lung cancer. The chain joins TRBV7-9 to TRBJ1-2; 10 bases in the middle match TRBD1. This sample comprised PBMCs, obtained before or after stereotactic body radiation therapy (not recorded which). The bases are TGTGCCAGCAGGGGAACCGGGACAGGGGTATACACCTTC. Translated, it reads CASRGTGTGVYTF. Where the CDR3 stops, the reference TRBV7-9 and TRBJ1-2 genes take over; the full variable domain is DTGVSQNPRHKITKRGQNVTFRCDPISEHNRLYWYRQTLGQGPEFLTYFQNEAQLEKSRLLSDRFSAERPKGSFSTLEIQRTEQGDSAMYLCASRGTGTGVYTFGSGTRLTVV.